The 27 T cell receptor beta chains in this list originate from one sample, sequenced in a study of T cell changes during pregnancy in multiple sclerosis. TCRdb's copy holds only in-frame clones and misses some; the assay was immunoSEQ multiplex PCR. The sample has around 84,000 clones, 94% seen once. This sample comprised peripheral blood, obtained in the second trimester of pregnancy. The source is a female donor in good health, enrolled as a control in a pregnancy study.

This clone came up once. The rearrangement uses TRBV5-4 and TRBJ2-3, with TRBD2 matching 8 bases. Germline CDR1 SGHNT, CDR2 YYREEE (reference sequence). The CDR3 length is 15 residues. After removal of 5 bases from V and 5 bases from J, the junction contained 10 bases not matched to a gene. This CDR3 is CASRTGGEPRDTQYF. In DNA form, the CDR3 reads TGTGCCAGCAGGACCGGGGGGGAGCCTCGAGATACGCAGTATTTT.

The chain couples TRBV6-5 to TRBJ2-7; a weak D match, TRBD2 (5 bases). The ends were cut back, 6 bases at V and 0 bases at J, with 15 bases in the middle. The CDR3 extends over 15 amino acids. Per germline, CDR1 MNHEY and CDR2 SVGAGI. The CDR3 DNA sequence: TGTGCCAGCAGCGGAAATGTTGGGAGCTCCTACGAGCAGTACTTC. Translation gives CASSGNVGSSYEQYF.

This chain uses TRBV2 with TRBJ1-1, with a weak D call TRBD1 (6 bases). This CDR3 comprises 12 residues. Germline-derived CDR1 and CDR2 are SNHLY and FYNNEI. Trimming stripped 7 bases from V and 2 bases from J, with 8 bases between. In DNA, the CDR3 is TGTGCCAGCAACAGGGAAAACACTGAAGCTTTCTTT. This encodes CASNRENTEAFF.

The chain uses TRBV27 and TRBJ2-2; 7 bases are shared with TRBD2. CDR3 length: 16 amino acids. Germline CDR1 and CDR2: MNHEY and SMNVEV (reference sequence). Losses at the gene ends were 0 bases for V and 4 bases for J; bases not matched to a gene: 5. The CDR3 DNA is TGTGCCAGCAGTTTATCGGGAGGGGCCCGCACCGGGGAGCTGTTTTTT. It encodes CASSLSGGARTGELFF.

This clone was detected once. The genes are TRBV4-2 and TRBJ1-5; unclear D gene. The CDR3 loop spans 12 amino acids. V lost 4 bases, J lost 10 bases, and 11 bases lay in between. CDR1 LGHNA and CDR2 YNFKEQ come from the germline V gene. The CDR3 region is CASSRDLRPQHF. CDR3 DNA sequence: TGTGCCAGCAGCCGAGACTTGCGTCCCCAGCATTTT.

The CDR3 here is CASSFGGPSYEQYF. The CDR3 nucleotides read TGTGCCAGCAGCTTCGGGGGGCCATCCTACGAGCAGTACTTC. The rearrangement joins TRBV13 to TRBJ2-7, with a possible D match to TRBD2 (7 bases). Trimming removed 3 bases at V and 1 base at J, with 10 bases between. CDR1 is PRHDT, CDR2 FYEKMQ, per germline (reference sequence). The CDR3 covers 14 residues.

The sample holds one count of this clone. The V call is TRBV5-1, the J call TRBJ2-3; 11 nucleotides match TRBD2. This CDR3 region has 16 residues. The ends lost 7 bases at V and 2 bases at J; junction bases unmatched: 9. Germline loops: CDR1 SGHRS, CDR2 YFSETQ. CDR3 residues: CASQEVAGGPTDTQYF. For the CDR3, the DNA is TGCGCCAGCCAAGAGGTAGCGGGAGGGCCCACAGATACGCAGTATTTT.

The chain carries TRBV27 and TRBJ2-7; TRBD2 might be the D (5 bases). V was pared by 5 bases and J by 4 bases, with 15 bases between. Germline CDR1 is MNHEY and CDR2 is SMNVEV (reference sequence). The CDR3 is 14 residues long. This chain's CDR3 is CASSPTPDLYEQYF. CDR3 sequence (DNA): TGTGCCAGCAGTCCTACCCCGGACTTATACGAGCAGTACTTC.

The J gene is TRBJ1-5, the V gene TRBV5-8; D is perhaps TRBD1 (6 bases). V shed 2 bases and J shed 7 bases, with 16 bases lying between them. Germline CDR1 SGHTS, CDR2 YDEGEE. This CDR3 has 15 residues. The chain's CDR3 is CASSFTGTGTQPQHF. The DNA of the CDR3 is TGTGCCAGCAGCTTTACAGGAACAGGGACCCAGCCCCAGCATTTT.

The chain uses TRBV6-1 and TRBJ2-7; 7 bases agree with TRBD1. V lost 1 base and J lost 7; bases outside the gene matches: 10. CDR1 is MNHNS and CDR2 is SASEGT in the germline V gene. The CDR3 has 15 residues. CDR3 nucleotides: TGTGCCAGCAGTGAAGTGTCGGGACAGCCTAGGGAGCAGTACTTC. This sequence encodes CASSEVSGQPREQYF.

CDR3 coding DNA: TGCAGCGTTGAAACCTCTCAGGGGGCCCAGTACTTC. Protein sequence: CSVETSQGAQYF. This chain joins TRBV29-1 and TRBJ2-5; 7 bases line up with TRBD1. The CDR3 consists of 12 residues. V was pared by 2 bases and J by 9 bases, with 6 bases of the junction left unmatched. CDR1 SQVTM and CDR2 ANQGSEA come from the germline V gene.

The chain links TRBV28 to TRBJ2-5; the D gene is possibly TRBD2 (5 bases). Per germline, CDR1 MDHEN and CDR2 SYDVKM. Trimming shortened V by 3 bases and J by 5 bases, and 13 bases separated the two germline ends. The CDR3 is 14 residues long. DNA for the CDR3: TGTGCCAGCAGTTTCGCGACTAAAGGGGAGACCCAGTACTTC. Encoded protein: CASSFATKGETQYF. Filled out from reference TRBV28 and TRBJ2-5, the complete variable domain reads DVKVTQSSRYLVKRTGEKVFLECVQDMDHENMFWYRQDPGLGLRLIYFSYDVKMKEKGDIPEGYSVSREKKERFSLILESASTNQTSMYLCASSFATKGETQYFGPGTRLLVL.

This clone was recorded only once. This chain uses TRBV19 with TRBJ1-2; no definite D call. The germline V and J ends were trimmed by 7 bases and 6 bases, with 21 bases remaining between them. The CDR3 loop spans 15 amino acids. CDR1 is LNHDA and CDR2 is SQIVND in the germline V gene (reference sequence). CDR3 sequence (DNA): TGTGCCAGTACCGCTCTGGGGAGAAAGCTAAATGGCTACACCTTC. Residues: CASTALGRKLNGYTF.

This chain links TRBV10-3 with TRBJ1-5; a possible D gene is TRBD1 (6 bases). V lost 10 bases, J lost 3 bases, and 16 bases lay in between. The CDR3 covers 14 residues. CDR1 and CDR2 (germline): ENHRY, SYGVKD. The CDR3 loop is CASAYQGPNQPQHF. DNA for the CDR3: TGTGCCAGTGCTTATCAGGGGCCCAATCAGCCCCAGCATTTT.

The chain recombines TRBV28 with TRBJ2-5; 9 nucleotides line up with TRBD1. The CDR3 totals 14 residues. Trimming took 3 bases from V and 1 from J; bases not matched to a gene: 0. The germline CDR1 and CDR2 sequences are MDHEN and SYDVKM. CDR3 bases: TGTGCCAGCAGTTTGGGACAGGGCCAAGAGACCCAGTACTTC. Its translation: CASSLGQGQETQYF.

CDR3 nucleotide sequence: TGCGCCAGCAGTTACCAAACAGGGGTAGAAAGAAAACTGTTTTTT. Encoded protein: CASSYQTGVERKLFF. This rearrangement joins TRBV5-1 to TRBJ1-4; TRBD1 agrees at 7 bases. In germline, CDR1 is SGHRS, CDR2 YFSETQ. J was trimmed by 10 bases and V by 5 bases; bases with no gene match: 14. The CDR3 is 15 residues long.

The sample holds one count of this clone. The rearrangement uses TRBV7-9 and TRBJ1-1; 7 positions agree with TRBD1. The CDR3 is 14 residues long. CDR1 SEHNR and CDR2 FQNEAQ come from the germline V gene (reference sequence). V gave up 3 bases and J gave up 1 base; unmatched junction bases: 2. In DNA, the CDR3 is TGTGCCAGCAGCTTGGGACAGCCGAACACTGAAGCTTTCTTT. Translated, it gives CASSLGQPNTEAFF. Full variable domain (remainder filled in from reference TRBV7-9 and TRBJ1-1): DTGVSQNPRHKITKRGQNVTFRCDPISEHNRLYWYRQTLGQGPEFLTYFQNEAQLEKSRLLSDRFSAERPKGSFSTLEIQRTEQGDSAMYLCASSLGQPNTEAFFGQGTRLTVV.

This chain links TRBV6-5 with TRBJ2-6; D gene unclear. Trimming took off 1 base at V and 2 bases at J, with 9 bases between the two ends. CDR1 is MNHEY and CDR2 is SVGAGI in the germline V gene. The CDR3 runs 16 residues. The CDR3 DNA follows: TGTGCCAGCAGTTACTTCGGGTCGCCTGGGGCCAACGTCCTGACTTTC. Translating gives CASSYFGSPGANVLTF.

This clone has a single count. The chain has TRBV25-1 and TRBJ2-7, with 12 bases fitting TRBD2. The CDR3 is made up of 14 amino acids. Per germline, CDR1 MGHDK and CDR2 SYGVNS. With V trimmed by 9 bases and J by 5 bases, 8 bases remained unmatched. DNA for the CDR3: TGTGCCAGTACTCCTAGCGGGAGGGCCCACGAGCAGTACTTC. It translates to CASTPSGRAHEQYF.

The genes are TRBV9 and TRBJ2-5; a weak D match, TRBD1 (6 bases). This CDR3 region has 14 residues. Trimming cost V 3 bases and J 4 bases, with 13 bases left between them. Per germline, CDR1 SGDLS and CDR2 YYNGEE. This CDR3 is CASSAPTGIETQYF. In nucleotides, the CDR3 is TGTGCCAGCAGCGCCCCTACAGGGATAGAGACCCAGTACTTC. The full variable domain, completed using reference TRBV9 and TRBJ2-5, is DSGVTQTPKHLITATGQRVTLRCSPRSGDLSVYWYQQSLDQGLQFLIQYYNGEERAKGNILERFSAQQFPDLHSELNLSSLELGDSALYFCASSAPTGIETQYFGPGTRLLVL.

The CDR3 is CASSPTEAYEQYF. CDR3 coding DNA: TGTGCCAGCAGCCCAACAGAAGCCTACGAGCAGTACTTC. The V and J genes are TRBV7-9 and TRBJ2-7; no reliable D call. The germline V and J ends were trimmed by 5 bases and 2 bases, with 10 bases remaining between them. Germline V gene lookup returns CDR1 SEHNR and CDR2 FQNEAQ (reference sequence). CDR3 length: 13 residues.

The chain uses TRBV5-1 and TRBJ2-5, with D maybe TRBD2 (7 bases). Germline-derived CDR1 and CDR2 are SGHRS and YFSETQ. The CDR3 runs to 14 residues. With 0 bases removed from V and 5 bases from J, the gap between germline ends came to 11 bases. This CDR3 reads CASSLVGGRETQYF. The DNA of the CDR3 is TGCGCCAGCAGCTTGGTGGGGGGGCGGGAGACCCAGTACTTC.

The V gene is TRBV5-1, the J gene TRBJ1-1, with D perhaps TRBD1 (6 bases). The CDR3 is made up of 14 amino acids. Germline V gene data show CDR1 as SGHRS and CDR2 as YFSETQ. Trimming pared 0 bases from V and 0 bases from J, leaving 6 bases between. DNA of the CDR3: TGCGCCAGCAGCTTGGACAGGGTGAACACTGAAGCTTTCTTT. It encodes CASSLDRVNTEAFF.

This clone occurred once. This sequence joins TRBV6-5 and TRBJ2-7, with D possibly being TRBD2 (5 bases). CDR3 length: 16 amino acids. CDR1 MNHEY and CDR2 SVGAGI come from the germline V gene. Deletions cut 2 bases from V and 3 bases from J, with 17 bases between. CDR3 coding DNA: TGTGCCAGCAGTTACCCCTCCCGCAGCGGAGACTACGAGCAGTACTTC. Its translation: CASSYPSRSGDYEQYF.

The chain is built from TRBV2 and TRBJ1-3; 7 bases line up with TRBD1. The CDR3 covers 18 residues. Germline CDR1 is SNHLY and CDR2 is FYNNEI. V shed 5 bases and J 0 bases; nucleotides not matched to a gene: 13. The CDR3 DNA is TGTGCCAGCAGTCCCTTAGGGGGAAAGGGGGCCTCTGGAAACACCATATATTTT. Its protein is CASSPLGGKGASGNTIYF.

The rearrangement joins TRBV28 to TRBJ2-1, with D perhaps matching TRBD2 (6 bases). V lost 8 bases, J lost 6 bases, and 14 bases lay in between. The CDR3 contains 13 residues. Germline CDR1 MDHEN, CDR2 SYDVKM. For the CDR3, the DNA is TGTGCCAGCTCCGGGCCCGGGAGCAATGAGCAGTTCTTC. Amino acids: CASSGPGSNEQFF.

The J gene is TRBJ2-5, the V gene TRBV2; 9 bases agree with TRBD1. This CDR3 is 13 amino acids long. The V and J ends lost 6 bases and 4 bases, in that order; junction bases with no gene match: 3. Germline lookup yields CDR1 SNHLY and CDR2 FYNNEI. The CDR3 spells CASSRDRVETQYF. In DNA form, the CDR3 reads TGTGCCAGCAGCCGGGACAGGGTAGAGACCCAGTACTTC. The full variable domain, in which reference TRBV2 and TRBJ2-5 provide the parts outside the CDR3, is EPEVTQTPSHQVTQMGQEVILRCVPISNHLYFYWYRQILGQKVEFLVSFYNNEISEKSEIFDDQFSVERPDGSNFTLKIRSTKLEDSAMYFCASSRDRVETQYFGPGTRLLVL.